Here is one T cell receptor (beta chain) with its context. This entry comes from a study of shared T cell receptors in the human thymus. The table came from immunoSEQ multiplex PCR; TCRdb's copy has only in-frame clones and leaves some out. The table has more than 550,000 clones, 80% to 90% seen once. V gave up 2 bases and J gave up 0 bases, with 8 bases separating them. CDR3 length: 16 amino acids. CDR1 is MNHEY, CDR2 SMNVEV, per germline (reference sequence). The sample was also linked to a second study, of human thymus T cells. Per that study: Thymic material originated from resections removed in the course of corrective heart surgery.

The chain links TRBV27 to TRBJ1-6; TRBD1 might be the D (5 bases). The sequence derives from a girl less than two years old with a congenital heart defect. The sequenced sample consisted of thymocytes. The CDR3 DNA sequence: TGTGCCAGCAGTTTAGACAGCCGCTCCTATAATTCACCCCTCCACTTT. Protein: CASSLDSRSYNSPLHF.